These 29 T cell receptor beta chains originate from one sample sequenced in a study of T cell responses to AZD1222 COVID-19 vaccine. Clones were read by immunoSEQ multiplex PCR, and TCRdb kept only the in-frame ones, dropping some. The sample yields some 130,000 clones, about 92% seen once. The source was peripheral blood, collected on day 0 of AZD1222 vaccination. The source is an adult in good health.

This clone came up once. The V and J genes are TRBV7-2 and TRBJ2-1, with 14 bases that match TRBD2. CDR1 and CDR2 from the germline V gene are SGHTA and FQGNSA. The V gene end was trimmed by 4 bases and the J gene end by 6 bases; junction bases not matched to a gene: 2. The CDR3 extends over 15 amino acids. This chain's CDR3 is CASSWTSGGTNEQFF. The CDR3 DNA reads TGTGCCAGCAGCTGGACTAGCGGGGGGACCAATGAGCAGTTCTTC.

The chain couples TRBV5-4 to TRBJ2-3; 9 bases fit TRBD2. CDR3 length: 16 amino acids. The V gene end was trimmed by 5 bases and the J gene end by 5 bases; junction bases not matched to a gene: 12. The germline gives CDR1 SGHNT, CDR2 YYREEE (reference sequence). The CDR3 DNA follows: TGTGCCAGCAGTCATCCTTCTAGCGGGGCCCAAGATACGCAGTATTTT. Amino acid sequence: CASSHPSSGAQDTQYF.

This chain links TRBV25-1 with TRBJ1-4; unclear D gene. CDR1 MGHDK and CDR2 SYGVNS come from the germline V gene. V was shortened by 6 bases and J by 4 bases, with 12 bases between the two germline ends. CDR3 length: 14 amino acids. CDR3 coding DNA: TGTGCCAGCAGCCCCTGGGGAATTAATGAAAAACTGTTTTTT. Translating it yields CASSPWGINEKLFF.

The V call is TRBV4-1, the J call TRBJ2-7; TRBD1 aligns across 8 bases. Trimming removed 4 bases from V and 3 bases from J; junction bases left unmatched: 5. The V gene's germline CDR1 is MGHRA and CDR2 YSYEKL. This CDR3 is built from 14 residues. The CDR3 reads CASSPGQGDYEQYF. The CDR3 DNA follows: TGCGCCAGCAGCCCCGGACAGGGCGACTACGAGCAGTACTTC.

The genes are TRBV3-1 (or the pseudogene TRBV3-2) and TRBJ2-7; TRBD1 matches at 8 bases. Losses at the gene ends were 4 bases for V and 5 bases for J; bases not matched to a gene: 10. Germline loops: CDR1 LGHDT, CDR2 YNNKEL (reference sequence). The CDR3 length is 15 residues. The CDR3 bases are TGTGCCAGCAGCCGCTTTACAGGACAGGGCAACGAGCAGTACTTC. This gives the protein CASSRFTGQGNEQYF.

This clone was detected only once. The V call is TRBV9, the J call TRBJ2-7; the match to TRBD2 covers 8 bases. This CDR3 is built from 16 residues. Trimming removed 0 bases from V and 5 bases from J; junction bases left unmatched: 10. Germline lookup yields CDR1 SGDLS and CDR2 YYNGEE. The CDR3 DNA is TGTGCCAGCAGCGTAGACGGCGGGGGGCCCACTGACGAGCAGTACTTC. Translation gives CASSVDGGGPTDEQYF.

The chain joins TRBV6-5 to TRBJ1-2, with unresolved D. Trimming took 5 bases from V and 4 from J, leaving 11 bases between them. Germline lookup yields CDR1 MNHEY and CDR2 SVGAGI. The length of the CDR3 is 13 residues. Written as DNA, the CDR3 is TGTGCCAGCAGTAACCCTGGCCCCTATGGCTACACCTTC. As protein: CASSNPGPYGYTF.

This chain connects TRBV7-9 to TRBJ1-6; D gene uncertain. V was cut by 6 bases and J by 0 bases, with 6 bases left in between. This CDR3 has 14 residues. CDR1 SEHNR and CDR2 FQNEAQ come from the germline V gene (reference sequence). CDR3: CASSRGSYNSPLHF. CDR3 in DNA: TGTGCCAGCAGTCGGGGCTCCTATAATTCACCCCTCCACTTT.

The chain links TRBV20-1 to TRBJ1-1; D is ambiguous. The germline gives CDR1 DFQATT, CDR2 SNEGSKA (reference sequence). V was pared by 3 bases and J by 3 bases, with 11 bases between. CDR3 size: 13 residues. The CDR3: CSASIGDYTEAFF. CDR3 coding DNA: TGCAGTGCTAGTATAGGCGACTACACTGAAGCTTTCTTT.

This rearrangement joins TRBV4-2 to TRBJ2-1, with a tentative D call TRBD1 (5 bases). CDR1 LGHNA and CDR2 YNFKEQ come from the germline V gene. Trimming pared 4 bases from V and 1 base from J, leaving 11 bases between. The CDR3 totals 15 residues. CDR3 region: CASSRFKGSYNEQFF. CDR3 coding DNA: TGTGCCAGCAGCCGCTTTAAGGGGTCCTACAATGAGCAGTTCTTC.

V and J are TRBV3-1 (or the pseudogene TRBV3-2) and TRBJ2-2, with D perhaps TRBD1 or TRBD2 (5 bases each). Trimming took 1 base from V and 2 from J, leaving 8 bases between them. The CDR3 extends over 15 amino acids. CDR1 and CDR2 (germline): LGHDT, YNNKEL (reference sequence). This chain's CDR3 is CASSQGGTNTGELFF. The CDR3 DNA is TGTGCCAGCAGCCAAGGGGGGACCAACACCGGGGAGCTGTTTTTT.

The V gene is TRBV4-1, the J gene TRBJ1-5; D remains ambiguous. Trimming took 2 bases from V and 7 from J, leaving 15 bases between them. This CDR3 contains 15 residues. CDR1 is MGHRA, CDR2 YSYEKL, per germline. The CDR3 sequence is CASSQRHIIRQPQHF. CDR3 DNA sequence: TGCGCCAGCAGCCAACGCCACATCATAAGGCAGCCCCAGCATTTT.

V gene TRBV28 combines with J gene TRBJ2-3; D unclear. The CDR3 is made up of 11 amino acids. Looked up from germline, CDR1 is MDHEN and CDR2 is SYDVKM. V gave up 7 bases and J gave up 6 bases, with 8 bases separating them. CDR3 sequence reads: CASMLGDTQYF. CDR3 nucleotides: TGTGCCAGCATGTTGGGGGATACGCAGTATTTT.

V is TRBV28 and J is TRBJ2-7, with D possibly called TRBD1 or TRBD2 (5 bases each). The germline gives CDR1 MDHEN, CDR2 SYDVKM. The V gene lost 3 bases and the J gene lost 6 bases, with 18 bases spanning the gap. The CDR3 is made up of 15 amino acids. The CDR3 coding sequence is TGTGCCAGCAGTTTTGGGGGACGCAGTGAAAGCGAGCAGTACTTC. Residues: CASSFGGRSESEQYF.

This chain connects TRBV6-1 to TRBJ1-2, with D unresolved. V dropped 3 bases and J dropped 3 bases, with 14 bases sitting between them. The CDR3 extends over 15 amino acids. Germline CDR1 reads MNHNS; CDR2 reads SASEGT. The CDR3 DNA is TGTGCCAGCAGTGACCCCGGTGTGACACACTATGGCTACACCTTC. Protein product: CASSDPGVTHYGYTF.

The rearrangement links TRBV6-5 to TRBJ2-5; the D is unclear. Trimming shortened V by 0 bases and J by 5 bases, and 16 bases separated the two germline ends. The length of the CDR3 is 16 residues. Per the germline V gene, CDR1 is MNHEY and CDR2 is SVGAGI. The CDR3 DNA is TGTGCCAGCAGTTACTCGATGTCCGCAGTTAAGGAGACCCAGTACTTC. This sequence encodes CASSYSMSAVKETQYF.

The chain has TRBV4-1 and TRBJ1-5, with TRBD1 identical over 7 bases. This CDR3 has 15 amino acids. J gave up 1 base and V 2 bases, and 2 bases lay outside the gene matches. The germline V gene has CDR1 MGHRA and CDR2 YSYEKL. Here the CDR3 DNA reads TGCGCCAGCAGCCAAACGGACAGGAGCAATCAGCCCCAGCATTTT. Its protein is CASSQTDRSNQPQHF.

The rearrangement uses TRBV7-8 and TRBJ2-7; the match to TRBD1 covers 10 bases. Germline lookup yields CDR1 SGHVS and CDR2 FQNEAQ. Losses at the gene ends were 5 bases for V and 5 bases for J; bases not matched to a gene: 9. The length of the CDR3 is 15 residues. The CDR3 sequence: CASSPRDRGDNEQYF. The CDR3 DNA follows: TGTGCCAGCAGCCCCCGGGACAGGGGAGATAACGAGCAGTACTTC.

The chain links TRBV5-1 to TRBJ2-7; D not certain. The germline CDR1 and CDR2 sequences are SGHRS and YFSETQ. This CDR3 contains 13 residues. Trimming removed 0 bases at V and 5 bases at J, with 9 bases between. CDR3 loop: CASSLEAGDEQYF. The CDR3 bases are TGCGCCAGCAGCTTGGAGGCAGGCGACGAGCAGTACTTC. Using reference TRBV5-1 and TRBJ2-7 for the parts outside the CDR3, the full variable domain is KAGVTQTPRYLIKTRGQQVTLSCSPISGHRSVSWYQQTPGQGLQFLFEYFSETQRNKGNFPGRFSGRQFSNSRSEMNVSTLELGDSALYLCASSLEAGDEQYFGPGTRLTVT.

The chain employs TRBV9 and TRBJ2-7; 14 positions agree with TRBD2. The CDR3 has 16 amino acids. V was clipped by 6 bases and J by 3 bases; unmatched bases: 8. Germline V CDR1 and CDR2: SGDLS, YYNGEE. CDR3: CASTVGTSGGYYEQYF. Here the CDR3 DNA reads TGTGCCAGCACCGTCGGGACTAGCGGGGGATACTACGAGCAGTACTTC.

This rearrangement joins TRBV21-1 to TRBJ2-1; TRBD2 reflects the table's D call only, with no check against the DNA. TRBV21-1 corresponds to a pseudogene. This CDR3 is 15 amino acids long. CDR3 nucleotides: TGTGCCAGCAGCACACAGCCCGGGGGTTACAATGAGCAGTTCTTC. It translates to CASSTQPGGYNEQFF.

J is TRBJ1-1 and V is TRBV18; possibly TRBD1 for D (6 bases). Germline assignment: CDR1 KGHSH and CDR2 LQKENI. Trimming stripped 2 bases from V and 4 bases from J, with 11 bases between. The CDR3 consists of 14 residues. The CDR3 sequence is CASSPSRQATEAFF. The CDR3 DNA sequence: TGTGCCAGCTCACCATCCAGACAGGCCACTGAAGCTTTCTTT.

This rearrangement joins TRBV30 to TRBJ1-1; 10 nucleotides match TRBD1. Losses at the gene ends were 0 bases for V and 3 bases for J; bases not matched to a gene: 7. The CDR3 has 16 residues. Germline CDR1 is GTSNPN and CDR2 is SVGIG (reference sequence). The CDR3 sequence: CAWSVSPGTGDTEAFF. The CDR3 nucleotides are TGTGCCTGGAGTGTATCCCCAGGGACAGGGGACACTGAAGCTTTCTTT.

This clone has only one observation. The genes are TRBV18 and TRBJ2-2, with 8 bases identical to TRBD2. CDR3 length: 16 amino acids. After removal of 1 base from V and 0 bases from J, the junction contained 1 base not matched to a gene. The germline gives CDR1 KGHSH, CDR2 LQKENI. The CDR3 DNA is TGTGCCAGCTCACCACGGCGGGGGGCGAACACCGGGGAGCTGTTTTTT. It codes for CASSPRRGANTGELFF.

The rearrangement links TRBV11-2 to TRBJ2-5, with 8 bases fitting TRBD2. The V gene end was trimmed by 5 bases and the J gene end by 2 bases; junction bases not matched to a gene: 7. Germline loops: CDR1 SGHAT, CDR2 FQNNGV. The length of the CDR3 is 15 residues. CDR3 protein: CASSPGAGEQETQYF. The CDR3 coding sequence is TGTGCCAGCAGCCCCGGAGCGGGGGAACAAGAGACCCAGTACTTC.

A single count supports this clone. The J gene is TRBJ2-7, the V gene TRBV19; 9 nucleotides align to TRBD1. The CDR3 totals 13 residues. Germline V gives CDR1 LNHDA, CDR2 SQIVND (reference sequence). With V trimmed by 4 bases and J by 5 bases, 3 bases remained unmatched. The CDR3 DNA follows: TGTGCCAGTAGTACCCGGGACAGGGACGAGCAGTACTTC. It specifies CASSTRDRDEQYF. Supplemented by reference TRBV19 and TRBJ2-7, the full variable domain reads DGGITQSPKYLFRKEGQNVTLSCEQNLNHDAMYWYRQDPGQGLRLIYYSQIVNDFQKGDIAEGYSVSREKKESFPLTVTSAQKNPTAFYLCASSTRDRDEQYFGPGTRLTVT.

The genes are TRBV14 and TRBJ2-7, with TRBD2 identical over 8 bases. This CDR3 has 15 amino acids. CDR1 and CDR2 from the germline V gene are SGHDN and FVKESK. Trimming at V came to 2 bases and at J to 6 bases, leaving 9 bases not matched to a gene. This CDR3 is CASSQPGLGAGEQYF. CDR3 bases: TGTGCCAGCAGCCAACCGGGACTAGGGGCGGGCGAGCAGTACTTC.

The chain uses TRBV6-5 and TRBJ1-4, with D perhaps TRBD1 (5 bases). The CDR3 is 15 amino acids. V was trimmed by 2 bases and J by 8 bases, leaving 15 bases between them. Germline CDR1 MNHEY, CDR2 SVGAGI. CDR3 DNA: TGTGCCAGCAGTTACGGAGGGGAGCGGGAAGAAAAACTGTTTTTT. It translates to CASSYGGEREEKLFF.

V gene TRBV29-1 combines with J gene TRBJ1-1, with TRBD1 matching over 7 bases. The CDR3 runs 12 residues. Germline CDR1 SQVTM, CDR2 ANQGSEA. Trimming removed 0 bases from V and 8 bases from J; junction bases left unmatched: 3. The CDR3 region has the DNA TGCAGCGTTGAAGAGGTGGACAGGGAAGCTTTCTTT. It is translated as CSVEEVDREAFF.